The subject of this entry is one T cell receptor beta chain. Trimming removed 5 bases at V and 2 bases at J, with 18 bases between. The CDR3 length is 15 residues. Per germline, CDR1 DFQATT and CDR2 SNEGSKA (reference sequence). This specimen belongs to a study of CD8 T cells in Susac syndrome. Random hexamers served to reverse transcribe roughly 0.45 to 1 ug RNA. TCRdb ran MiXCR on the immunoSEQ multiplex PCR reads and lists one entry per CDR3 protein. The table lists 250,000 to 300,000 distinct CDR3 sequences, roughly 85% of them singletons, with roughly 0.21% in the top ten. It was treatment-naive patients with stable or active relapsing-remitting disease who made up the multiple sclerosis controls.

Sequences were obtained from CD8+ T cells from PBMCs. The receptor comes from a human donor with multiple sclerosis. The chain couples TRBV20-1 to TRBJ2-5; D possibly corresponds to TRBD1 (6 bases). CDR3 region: CSASSTGVPQETQYF. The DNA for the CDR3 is TGCAGTGCTTCCTCGACAGGAGTCCCTCAAGAGACCCAGTACTTC.